This TCR beta chain was profiled in a study of OX40 agonist ivuxolimab in advanced cancers. Study at large: The dose-escalation group included hepatocellular carcinoma, melanoma, renal cell carcinoma and head and neck cancer.

This CDR3 is 14 amino acids long. Germline V gene lookup returns CDR1 SGHTA and CDR2 FQGNSA. Trimming pared 3 bases from V and 0 bases from J, leaving 9 bases between. Study-wide points: CD8+ T cells showed, on average, more clonal expansion than CD4+ cells. Low normalized T-cell clonal expansion was additionally recorded for some nonresponders.

Sequencing was performed with immunoSEQ multiplex PCR; in TCRdb, only in-frame clones are kept and a portion is missing. The sample yields around 33,000 clones, about four fifths seen once. As to this clone: Its antigen is as yet unknown.

The sequencing here drew on CD4+ or CD8+ T cells sorted from blood, taken in a trial of the OX40 agonist ivuxolimab. The V and J genes are TRBV7-2 and TRBJ2-7; D call uncertain. The receptor comes from an adult with an advanced solid tumor such as melanoma, head and neck, liver or kidney cancer. DNA of the CDR3: TGTGCCAGCAGCTTCGACTTGAGCTCCTACGAGCAGTACTTC. It specifies CASSFDLSSYEQYF.